Below, one T cell receptor (beta chain) is given with its context. The data belong to a study of blood T cell repertoires in COVID-19. Study summary: Acute and convalescent COVID-19 samples came from the United States, Italy and Spain. Sources were T cells, B-cell-depleted T cells, or PBMCs; the material itself was cDNA or gDNA.

In the source study's methods: How many nucleated cells were present was estimated from reference gene primer amplification. Only in-frame clones appear in the TCRdb table, and some are missing; sequencing was by immunoSEQ multiplex PCR. V and J calls and clone size are as listed in that table; D and trimming were resolved from the DNA. This repertoire shows roughly 50,000 clones, approximately 88% found once; its top ten account for around 8.6%. The sample consisted of peripheral blood. This TCR was sampled from a man aged 50 to 60 with acute or convalescent COVID-19.

The CDR3 is CTSSQGGGTYNEQFF. The DNA of the CDR3 is TGCACCAGCAGCCAAGGAGGGGGCACCTACAATGAGCAGTTCTTC. The chain has TRBV1 and TRBJ2-1; TRBD1 was called by the table and not checked on the DNA. TRBV1 is deemed a pseudogene. The CDR3 totals 15 residues.